These 27 T cell receptor beta chains originate from one sample sequenced in a study of blood T cell repertoires in COVID-19. Generated by immunoSEQ multiplex PCR, the TCRdb table keeps only in-frame clones and is missing some. The sample consists of roughly 56,000 clones, around 85% of them appearing once. Sequenced: peripheral blood. The receptor set was obtained from a man in his 70s with acute or convalescent COVID-19.

The rearrangement joins TRBV2 to TRBJ2-7; 10 bases are shared with TRBD2. J gave up 3 bases and V 0 bases, and 2 bases lay outside the gene matches. Germline CDR1 is SNHLY and CDR2 is FYNNEI. This CDR3 contains 15 residues. CDR3 DNA sequence: TGTGCCAGCAGTGAAGCCGAGCGGGGGGGCTACGAGCAGTACTTC. It specifies CASSEAERGGYEQYF.

The rearrangement joins TRBV28 to TRBJ2-5; 10 nucleotides align to TRBD2. Per the germline V gene, CDR1 is MDHEN and CDR2 is SYDVKM. This CDR3 region has 15 residues. Germline trimming cut 5 bases from V and 1 base from J; bases unmatched to any gene: 4. The CDR3 region has the DNA TGTGCCAGCAGTGAAGCGGGGGGGAGCCAAGAGACCCAGTACTTC. Translation: CASSEAGGSQETQYF. The full variable domain, completed using reference TRBV28 and TRBJ2-5, is DVKVTQSSRYLVKRTGEKVFLECVQDMDHENMFWYRQDPGLGLRLIYFSYDVKMKEKGDIPEGYSVSREKKERFSLILESASTNQTSMYLCASSEAGGSQETQYFGPGTRLLVL.

The J gene is TRBJ2-6, the V gene TRBV19, with a weak D call TRBD2 (5 bases). This CDR3 has 14 amino acids. From germline, CDR1 is LNHDA and CDR2 SQIVND (reference sequence). Trimming removed 7 bases from V and 0 bases from J, with 7 bases in between. The CDR3 DNA sequence: TGTGCCAGTACACGGGGCTCTGGGGCCAACGTCCTGACTTTC. It is translated as CASTRGSGANVLTF. Based on the CDR3 plus reference TRBV19 and TRBJ2-6, the full variable domain is DGGITQSPKYLFRKEGQNVTLSCEQNLNHDAMYWYRQDPGQGLRLIYYSQIVNDFQKGDIAEGYSVSREKKESFPLTVTSAQKNPTAFYLCASTRGSGANVLTFGAGSRLTVL.

This clone was counted a single time. The CDR3 is CASSPQGGQETQYF. The CDR3 DNA is TGTGCCAGTAGTCCCCAGGGGGGCCAAGAGACCCAGTACTTC. The gene calls are TRBV19 and TRBJ2-5; TRBD1 is a possible D gene (7 bases). Between the trimmed V and J ends, which lost 5 bases and 1 base, there was a span of 11 bases. CDR1 and CDR2 (germline): LNHDA, SQIVND (reference sequence). The CDR3 is 14 residues long. The full variable domain, with the rest looked up from reference TRBV19 and TRBJ2-5, is DGGITQSPKYLFRKEGQNVTLSCEQNLNHDAMYWYRQDPGQGLRLIYYSQIVNDFQKGDIAEGYSVSREKKESFPLTVTSAQKNPTAFYLCASSPQGGQETQYFGPGTRLLVL.

The chain links TRBV7-6 to TRBJ1-2, with D tentatively TRBD1 (5 bases). The germline CDR1 and CDR2 sequences are SGHVS and FNYEAQ. Trimming shortened V by 4 bases and J by 5 bases, and 14 bases separated the two germline ends. This CDR3 region has 14 residues. In DNA, the CDR3 is TGTGCCAGCAGCTCAGGCCAGGGTGGATATGGCTACACCTTC. Protein: CASSSGQGGYGYTF.

The V gene is TRBV10-1, the J gene TRBJ2-3; TRBD2 matches at 11 bases. The CDR3 extends over 16 amino acids. Germline V gene lookup returns CDR1 WNHNN and CDR2 SYGVQD (reference sequence). V gave up 4 bases and J gave up 6 bases; unmatched junction bases: 9. CDR3 region: CASSGPSGGSGDTQYF. CDR3 DNA sequence: TGCGCCAGCAGTGGACCTAGCGGGGGGAGTGGTGATACGCAGTATTTT.

The chain recombines TRBV7-9 with TRBJ1-5, with 7 bases lining up with TRBD1. The CDR3 spans 17 residues. The germline V gene encodes CDR1 SEHNR and CDR2 FQNEAQ (reference sequence). The trim removed 1 base at V and 4 bases at J, leaving 10 bases unmatched. CDR3 in amino acids: CASSLGSYTTGNQPQHF. CDR3 nucleotide sequence: TGTGCCAGCAGCTTAGGCTCCTATACGACAGGGAATCAGCCCCAGCATTTT.

V is TRBV5-1 and J is TRBJ2-1; D may be TRBD1 (6 bases). There are 15 residues in the CDR3. V shed 4 bases and J shed 2 bases, with 13 bases lying between them. The germline V gene encodes CDR1 SGHRS and CDR2 YFSETQ. CDR3 nucleotides: TGCGCCAGCAGCCCTGACAGGCCGCCCTACAATGAGCAGTTCTTC. It encodes CASSPDRPPYNEQFF.

The chain employs TRBV6-1 and TRBJ1-4, with a weak D call TRBD1 (6 bases). Trimming removed 0 bases at V and 5 bases at J, with 7 bases between. This CDR3 has 14 amino acids. CDR1 MNHNS and CDR2 SASEGT come from the germline V gene. Here the CDR3 reads CASSEADRNEKLFF. The DNA for the CDR3 is TGTGCCAGCAGTGAAGCCGACAGGAATGAAAAACTGTTTTTT.

V is TRBV5-1 and J is TRBJ2-1, with 7 bases matching TRBD1. The V and J ends lost 0 bases and 3 bases, in that order; junction bases with no gene match: 3. The germline CDR1 and CDR2 sequences are SGHRS and YFSETQ. The CDR3 runs 15 residues. CDR3 region: CASSLAGTDYNEQFF. CDR3 coding DNA: TGCGCCAGCAGCTTGGCCGGGACAGACTACAATGAGCAGTTCTTC.

The chain is built from TRBV29-1 and TRBJ1-3; D ambiguous. Germline CDR1 SQVTM, CDR2 ANQGSEA. CDR3 length: 13 residues. Trimming shortened V by 4 bases and J by 0 bases, and 7 bases separated the two germline ends. CDR3 region: CSVVVVSGNTIYF. As DNA, the CDR3 is TGCAGCGTTGTAGTAGTCTCTGGAAACACCATATATTTT.

The chain uses TRBV7-2 and TRBJ2-1; 8 bases line up with TRBD2. V lost 1 base, J lost 4 bases, and 3 bases stayed unmatched. The CDR3 totals 15 residues. Germline loops: CDR1 SGHTA, CDR2 FQGNSA. The CDR3 bases are TGTGCCAGCAGCTTAGGGGGGACTAGTTACAATGAGCAGTTCTTC. Encoded protein: CASSLGGTSYNEQFF. Combining the CDR3 with reference TRBV7-2 and TRBJ2-1 gives the whole variable domain GAGVSQSPSNKVTEKGKDVELRCDPISGHTALYWYRQSLGQGLEFLIYFQGNSAPDKSGLPSDRFSAERTGGSVSTLTIQRTQQEDSAVYLCASSLGGTSYNEQFFGPGTRLTVL.

This clone has only a few counts. The J gene is TRBJ1-3, the V gene TRBV5-1; 9 positions match TRBD1. The CDR3 runs 15 residues. J gave up 3 bases and V 3 bases, and 4 bases lay outside the gene matches. CDR1 is SGHRS and CDR2 is YFSETQ in the germline V gene. The CDR3 nucleotides read TGCGCCAGCAGCTCCGGGACAGGGTTTGGAAACACCATATATTTT. Amino acid sequence: CASSSGTGFGNTIYF.

The rearrangement links TRBV20-1 to TRBJ2-2; the D gene is possibly TRBD2 (7 bases). The CDR3 sequence is 16 residues long. Per the germline V gene, CDR1 is DFQATT and CDR2 is SNEGSKA (reference sequence). Trimming pared 6 bases from V and 4 bases from J, leaving 21 bases between. DNA of the CDR3: TGCAGTGCAAGTGGAACGGGGGGCGGGAGCACCGGGGAGCTGTTTTTT. This sequence encodes CSASGTGGGSTGELFF.

This clone has a handful of counts. The rearrangement links TRBV23-1 to TRBJ1-5; D gene unclear. TRBV23-1 is classed as an ORF, of uncertain function. The length of the CDR3 is 14 residues. V lost 4 bases and J lost 5, with 12 bases in between. DNA of the CDR3: TGCGCCAGCAGTCTCGACAATGGATATCAGCCCCAGCATTTT. As protein: CASSLDNGYQPQHF.

This chain connects TRBV2 to TRBJ1-2; weak D call: TRBD1 (5 bases). Germline CDR1 is SNHLY and CDR2 is FYNNEI. This CDR3 is 12 amino acids long. V lost 3 bases and J lost 5, with 7 bases in between. CDR3 bases: TGTGCCAGCAGTGAGGCAGGGTATGGCTACACCTTC. Its translation: CASSEAGYGYTF.

The V and J genes are TRBV5-6 and TRBJ2-7; 7 bases match TRBD1. Trimming cost V 4 bases and J 0 bases; bases outside gene matches: 10. The CDR3 totals 16 residues. The germline gives CDR1 SGHDT, CDR2 YYEEEE. The CDR3 DNA reads TGTGCCAGCAGCCTCCAGGAGACAGGGCGCTCCTACGAGCAGTACTTC. Translating it yields CASSLQETGRSYEQYF.

The gene calls are TRBV6-2 or TRBV6-3 and TRBJ1-6; 10 bases are shared with TRBD1. Germline values: CDR1 MNHEY, CDR2 SVGEGT. This CDR3 has 17 residues. Trimming took 2 bases from V and 8 from J; bases not matched to a gene: 9. The chain's CDR3 is CASSYGGPGQGYSPLHF. The CDR3 bases are TGTGCCAGCAGTTACGGGGGCCCGGGACAGGGGTATTCACCCCTCCACTTT.

This clone is medium-sized within its sample. The rearrangement uses TRBV28 and TRBJ1-1; possible D gene TRBD1, 6 bases. Trimming left V 6 bases short and J 0 bases short, with 8 bases between. The CDR3 has 13 amino acids. Germline CDR1 and CDR2: MDHEN and SYDVKM. The CDR3: CASSGQMNTEAFF. CDR3 coding DNA: TGTGCCAGCAGCGGACAGATGAACACTGAAGCTTTCTTT.

V is TRBV7-9 and J is TRBJ1-4, with D unclear. Germline V gene sequence: CDR1 SEHNR, CDR2 FQNEAQ (reference sequence). Trimming shortened V by 5 bases and J by 11 bases, and 9 bases separated the two germline ends. The CDR3 spans 11 residues. This chain's CDR3 is CASSIQQKLFF. Written as DNA, the CDR3 is TGTGCCAGCAGCATTCAACAGAAACTGTTTTTT.

This clone was recorded once. The genes are TRBV5-4 and TRBJ2-1; weak D call: TRBD1 (7 bases). CDR1 and CDR2 (germline): SGHNT, YYREEE (reference sequence). Trimming pared 2 bases from V and 6 bases from J, leaving 21 bases between. The CDR3 runs 17 residues. DNA of the CDR3: TGTGCCAGCAGCTTAGGCACCGGAGGCAGGGGGGCCAATGAGCAGTTCTTC. Translated: CASSLGTGGRGANEQFF.

J is TRBJ2-7 and V is TRBV6-6; TRBD2 matches at 7 bases. The CDR3 is 12 amino acids. V trimming: 7 bases; J trimming: 4 bases; junction bases outside the gene matches: 4. CDR1 is MNHNY, CDR2 SVGAGI, per germline (reference sequence). The CDR3 DNA reads as TGTGCCAGCAAGGCTAGCGGTTACGAGCAGTACTTC. Its protein product is CASKASGYEQYF.

The sample holds one count of this clone. The CDR3 sequence: CASRPDIEAFF. The CDR3 DNA reads TGTGCCAGCAGGCCAGACATTGAAGCTTTCTTT. The chain carries TRBV5-6 and TRBJ1-1; D not certain. Trimming pared 5 bases from V and 7 bases from J, leaving 9 bases between. CDR1 SGHDT and CDR2 YYEEEE come from the germline V gene. This CDR3 contains 11 residues.

V gene TRBV19 combines with J gene TRBJ2-4; 8 nucleotides agree with TRBD1. Per the germline V gene, CDR1 is LNHDA and CDR2 is SQIVND (reference sequence). The CDR3 extends over 14 amino acids. Germline trimming cut 2 bases from V and 7 bases from J; bases unmatched to any gene: 4. The chain's CDR3 is CASSIQGAGNIQYF. CDR3 nucleotides: TGTGCCAGTAGTATACAGGGGGCAGGGAACATTCAGTACTTC.

The chain joins TRBV15 to TRBJ2-3, with D perhaps TRBD2 (6 bases). CDR3 length equals 17 residues. With 0 bases removed from V and 4 bases from J, the gap between germline ends came to 17 bases. Germline V lookup: CDR1 LNHNV, CDR2 YYDKDF (reference sequence). For the CDR3, the DNA is TGTGCCACCAGCAGAGATTATCCTAGCGTCGGCCCAGATACGCAGTATTTT. It translates to CATSRDYPSVGPDTQYF.

The V gene is TRBV19, the J gene TRBJ1-4, with D perhaps TRBD1 (6 bases). Trimming pared 7 bases from V and 3 bases from J, leaving 12 bases between. Per germline, CDR1 LNHDA and CDR2 SQIVND (reference sequence). This CDR3 has 14 amino acids. CDR3 sequence: CASTPTGSNEKLFF. CDR3 DNA: TGTGCCAGTACGCCGACAGGATCTAATGAAAAACTGTTTTTT.

The chain has TRBV5-1 and TRBJ2-6; 8 positions agree with TRBD1. Trimming at V came to 2 bases and at J to 0 bases, leaving 10 bases not matched to a gene. The CDR3 has 19 residues. Germline V CDR1 and CDR2: SGHRS, YFSETQ. As DNA, the CDR3 is TGCGCCAGCAGCTTAACGGGACAGGCGATTTCCTCTGGGGCCAACGTCCTGACTTTC. As protein: CASSLTGQAISSGANVLTF.